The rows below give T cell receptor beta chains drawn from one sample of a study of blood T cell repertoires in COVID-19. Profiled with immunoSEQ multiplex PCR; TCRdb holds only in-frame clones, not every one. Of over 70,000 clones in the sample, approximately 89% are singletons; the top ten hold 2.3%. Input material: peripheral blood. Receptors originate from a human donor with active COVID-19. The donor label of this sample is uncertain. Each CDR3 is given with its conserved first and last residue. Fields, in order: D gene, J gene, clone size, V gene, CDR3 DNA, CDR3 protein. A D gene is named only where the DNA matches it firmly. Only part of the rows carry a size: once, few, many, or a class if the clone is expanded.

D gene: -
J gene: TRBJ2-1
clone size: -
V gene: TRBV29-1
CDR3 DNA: TGCAGCGTCCGCGTAAGATATGAGCAGTTCTTC
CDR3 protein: CSVRVRYEQFF

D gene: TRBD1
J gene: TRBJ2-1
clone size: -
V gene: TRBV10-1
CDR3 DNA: TGCGCCAGCAACCGGGACAGGGATGGCAATGAGCAGTTCTTC
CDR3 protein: CASNRDRDGNEQFF

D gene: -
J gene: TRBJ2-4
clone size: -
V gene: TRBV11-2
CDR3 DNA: TGTGCCAGCAGCTTAGAAACGTCGCAGGGGGCCAAAAACATTCAGTACTTC
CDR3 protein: CASSLETSQGAKNIQYF

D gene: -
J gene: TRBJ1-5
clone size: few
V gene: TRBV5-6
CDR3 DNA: TGTGCCAGCAGCTTGTTCGGGTATAGCAATCAGCCCCAGCATTTT
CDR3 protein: CASSLFGYSNQPQHF

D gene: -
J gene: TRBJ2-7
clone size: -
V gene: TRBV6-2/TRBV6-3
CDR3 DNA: TGTGCCAGCAGTCCGGGACTCTCCTACGAGCAGTACTTC
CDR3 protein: CASSPGLSYEQYF

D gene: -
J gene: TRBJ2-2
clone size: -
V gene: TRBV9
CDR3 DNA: TGTGCCAGCAGCGTAGGGGTCGGGGACACCGGGGAGCTGTTTTTT
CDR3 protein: CASSVGVGDTGELFF

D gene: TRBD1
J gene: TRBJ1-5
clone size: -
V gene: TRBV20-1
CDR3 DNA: TGCAGTGCTAGTACGTTTGGGACAGGGAACAATCAGCCCCAGCATTTT
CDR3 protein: CSASTFGTGNNQPQHF

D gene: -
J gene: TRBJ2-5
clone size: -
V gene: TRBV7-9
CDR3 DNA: TGTGCCAGCAGCTTTTCTGGCCGTCCGACCCAGTACTTC
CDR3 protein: CASSFSGRPTQYF

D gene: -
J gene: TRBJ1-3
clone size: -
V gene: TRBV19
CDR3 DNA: TGTGCCAGTAGGACGACAGGAGACGGAAACACCATATATTTT
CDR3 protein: CASRTTGDGNTIYF

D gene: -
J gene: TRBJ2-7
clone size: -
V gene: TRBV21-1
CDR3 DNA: TGTGCCAGCAGCAAAGTAAAGCGGGGGGGAGCCTACGAGCAGTACTTC
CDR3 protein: CASSKVKRGGAYEQYF

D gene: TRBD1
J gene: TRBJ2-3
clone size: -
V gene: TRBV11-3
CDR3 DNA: TGTGCCAGCAGCATAACCCGGGACAGGGATACAGATACGCAGTATTTT
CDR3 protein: CASSITRDRDTDTQYF

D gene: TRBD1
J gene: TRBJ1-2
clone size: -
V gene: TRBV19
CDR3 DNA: TGTGCCAGTAGTACGACAGGGGGCGTCTATGGCTACACCTTC
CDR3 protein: CASSTTGGVYGYTF

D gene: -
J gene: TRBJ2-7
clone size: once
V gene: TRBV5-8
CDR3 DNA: TGTGCCAGCCCGCAGCTTATCCCCCAGGGAAATCGGTACGAGCAGTACTTC
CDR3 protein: CASPQLIPQGNRYEQYF

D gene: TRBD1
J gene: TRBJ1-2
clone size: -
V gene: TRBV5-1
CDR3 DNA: TGCGCCAGCAGCCCCACCCTCCCTTCCGGGACAGGGGATGGCTACACCTTC
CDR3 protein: CASSPTLPSGTGDGYTF

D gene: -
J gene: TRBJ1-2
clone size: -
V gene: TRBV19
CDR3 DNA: TGTGCCAGTAGTCCGGGGGGCTACTATGGCTACACCTTC
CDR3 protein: CASSPGGYYGYTF